This entry concerns a single T cell receptor beta chain. Antigen specificity is unknown. The sample originates from a study of spatial heterogeneity in lung cancer. Time point specified: sample taken at primary tumor resection. There were some 70 donors, all of them untreated patients with early-stage non-small cell lung cancer. Extraction of whole RNA from tumor, nontumor lung or frozen PBMC preceded unsorted sequencing. CDR1 and CDR2 (germline): MNHNY, SVGAGI (reference sequence). V lost 7 bases and J lost 2, with 11 bases in between. The CDR3 spans 13 residues. The library protocol tagged each TCR cDNA with a unique molecular identifier. Each CDR3 protein is one row after TCRdb ran MiXCR on the 5' RACE reads. Of 9,500 to 12,000 distinct CDR3 sequences listed, 9.5% to 13% are singletons. Overall study results and limits: Expanded intratumoral alpha and beta TCR counts tracked tumor mutation counts. The study found that ubiquitous and regional expanded TCR counts tracked ubiquitous and regional nonsynonymous mutations, respectively.

Source: lung tumor tissue, taken at surgery. This receptor was obtained from a female donor with early-stage non-small cell lung cancer. This chain uses TRBV6-6 with TRBJ2-5; possible D gene TRBD1, 6 bases. CDR3 bases: TGTGCCAGCACCAAGGACAGACAAGAGACCCAGTACTTC. It is translated as CASTKDRQETQYF.